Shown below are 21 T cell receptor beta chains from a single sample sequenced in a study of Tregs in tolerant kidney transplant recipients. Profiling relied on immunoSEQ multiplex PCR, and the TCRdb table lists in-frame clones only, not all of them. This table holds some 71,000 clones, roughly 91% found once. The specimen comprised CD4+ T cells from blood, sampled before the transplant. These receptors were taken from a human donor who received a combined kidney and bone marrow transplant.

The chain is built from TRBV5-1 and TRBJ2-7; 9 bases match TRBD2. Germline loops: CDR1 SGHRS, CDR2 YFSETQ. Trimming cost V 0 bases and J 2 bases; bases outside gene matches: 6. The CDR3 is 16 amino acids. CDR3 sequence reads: CASSLVGTSRTYEQYF. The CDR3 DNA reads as TGCGCCAGCAGCTTGGTTGGGACTAGCAGGACCTACGAGCAGTACTTC.

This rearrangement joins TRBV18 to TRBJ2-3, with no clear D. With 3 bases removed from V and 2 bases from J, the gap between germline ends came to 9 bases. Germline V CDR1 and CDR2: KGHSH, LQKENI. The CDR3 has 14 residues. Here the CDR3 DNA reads TGTGCCAGCTCACCCCAGGATTTCACAGATACGCAGTATTTT. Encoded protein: CASSPQDFTDTQYF.

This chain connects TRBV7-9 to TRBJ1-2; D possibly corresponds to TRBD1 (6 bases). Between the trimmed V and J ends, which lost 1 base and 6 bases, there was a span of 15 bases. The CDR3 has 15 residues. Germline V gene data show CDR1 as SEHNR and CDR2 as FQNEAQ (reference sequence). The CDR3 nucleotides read TGTGCCAGCAGCTTAGGACGGACAGAAGAGGATGGCTACACCTTC. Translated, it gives CASSLGRTEEDGYTF. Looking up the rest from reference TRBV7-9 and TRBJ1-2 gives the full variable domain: DTGVSQNPRHKITKRGQNVTFRCDPISEHNRLYWYRQTLGQGPEFLTYFQNEAQLEKSRLLSDRFSAERPKGSFSTLEIQRTEQGDSAMYLCASSLGRTEEDGYTFGSGTRLTVV.

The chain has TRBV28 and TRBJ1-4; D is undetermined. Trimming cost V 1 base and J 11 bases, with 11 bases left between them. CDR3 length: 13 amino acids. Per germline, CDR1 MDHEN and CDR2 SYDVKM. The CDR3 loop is CASSLSRGSKLFF. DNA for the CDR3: TGTGCCAGCAGTTTATCGCGGGGTTCGAAACTGTTTTTT.

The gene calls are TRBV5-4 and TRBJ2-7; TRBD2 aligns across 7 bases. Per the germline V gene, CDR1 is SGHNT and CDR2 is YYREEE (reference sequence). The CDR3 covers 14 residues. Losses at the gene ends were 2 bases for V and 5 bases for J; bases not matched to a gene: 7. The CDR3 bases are TGTGCCAGCAGCTTTCGCGGGAGTATCGACGAGCAGTACTTC. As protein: CASSFRGSIDEQYF.

CDR3: CASSLRAEGGAEQETQYF. The CDR3, as DNA: TGTGCCAGCAGCTTAAGGGCCGAGGGGGGGGCAGAACAAGAGACCCAGTACTTC. The V call is TRBV7-2, the J call TRBJ2-5, with a tentative D call TRBD2 (7 bases). V was trimmed by 2 bases and J by 2 bases, leaving 21 bases between them. Germline values: CDR1 SGHTA, CDR2 FQGNSA. This CDR3 comprises 18 residues.

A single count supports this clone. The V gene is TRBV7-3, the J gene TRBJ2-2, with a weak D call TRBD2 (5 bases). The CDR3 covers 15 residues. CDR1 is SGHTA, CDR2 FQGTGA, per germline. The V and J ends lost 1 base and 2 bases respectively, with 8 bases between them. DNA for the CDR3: TGTGCCAGCAGCTTAAGTAGCGCCAACACCGGGGAGCTGTTTTTT. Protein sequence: CASSLSSANTGELFF.

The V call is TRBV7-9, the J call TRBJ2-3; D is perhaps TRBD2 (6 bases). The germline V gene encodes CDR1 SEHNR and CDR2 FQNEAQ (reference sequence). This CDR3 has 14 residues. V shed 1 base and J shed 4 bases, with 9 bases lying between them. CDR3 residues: CASSLDGRSDTQYF. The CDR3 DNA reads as TGTGCCAGCAGCTTAGACGGGAGATCAGATACGCAGTATTTT.

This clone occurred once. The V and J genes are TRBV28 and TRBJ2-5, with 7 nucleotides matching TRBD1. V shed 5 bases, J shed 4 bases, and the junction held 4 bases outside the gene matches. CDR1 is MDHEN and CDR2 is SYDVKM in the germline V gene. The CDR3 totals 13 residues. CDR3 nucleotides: TGTGCCAGCAGTCGACAGGGAATAGAGACCCAGTACTTC. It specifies CASSRQGIETQYF.

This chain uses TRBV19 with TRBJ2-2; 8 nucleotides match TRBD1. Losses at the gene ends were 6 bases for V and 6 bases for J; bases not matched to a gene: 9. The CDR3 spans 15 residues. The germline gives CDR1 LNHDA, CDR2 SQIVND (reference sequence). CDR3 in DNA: TGTGCCAGTAGCCCCGGACAGGGATGGCCCGGGGAGCTGTTTTTT. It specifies CASSPGQGWPGELFF. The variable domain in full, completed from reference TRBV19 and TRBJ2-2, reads DGGITQSPKYLFRKEGQNVTLSCEQNLNHDAMYWYRQDPGQGLRLIYYSQIVNDFQKGDIAEGYSVSREKKESFPLTVTSAQKNPTAFYLCASSPGQGWPGELFFGEGSRLTVL.

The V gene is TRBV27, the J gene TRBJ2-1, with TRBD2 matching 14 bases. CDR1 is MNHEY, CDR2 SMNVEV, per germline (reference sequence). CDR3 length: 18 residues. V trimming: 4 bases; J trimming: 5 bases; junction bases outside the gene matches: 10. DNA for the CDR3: TGTGCCAGCAGTTCCCACCGACGACTAGCGGGAGGGAACAATGAGCAGTTCTTC. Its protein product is CASSSHRRLAGGNNEQFF.

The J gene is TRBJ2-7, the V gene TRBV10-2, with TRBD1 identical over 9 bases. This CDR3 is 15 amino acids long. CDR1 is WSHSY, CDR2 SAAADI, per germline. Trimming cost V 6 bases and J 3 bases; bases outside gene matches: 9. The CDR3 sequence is CASSSVRTGDYEQYF. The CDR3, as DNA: TGCGCCAGCAGCTCGGTTCGGACAGGGGACTACGAGCAGTACTTC.

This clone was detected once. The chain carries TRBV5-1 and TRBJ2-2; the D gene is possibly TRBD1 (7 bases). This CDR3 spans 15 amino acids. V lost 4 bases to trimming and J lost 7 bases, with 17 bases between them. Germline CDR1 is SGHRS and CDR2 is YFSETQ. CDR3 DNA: TGCGCCAGCAGCGTTAGACAGGGAGGCATCGGGGAGCTGTTTTTT. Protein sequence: CASSVRQGGIGELFF.

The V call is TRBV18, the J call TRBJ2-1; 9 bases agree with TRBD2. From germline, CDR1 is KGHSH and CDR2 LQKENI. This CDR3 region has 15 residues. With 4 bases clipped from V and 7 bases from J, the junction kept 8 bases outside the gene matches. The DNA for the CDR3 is TGTGCCAGCTCACGTAGCGGGAGTATAGGGAATGAGCAGTTCTTC. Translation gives CASSRSGSIGNEQFF. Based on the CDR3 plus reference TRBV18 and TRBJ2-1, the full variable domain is NAGVMQNPRHLVRRRGQEARLRCSPMKGHSHVYWYRQLPEEGLKFMVYLQKENIIDESGMPKERFSAEFPKEGPSILRIQQVVRGDSAAYFCASSRSGSIGNEQFFGPGTRLTVL.

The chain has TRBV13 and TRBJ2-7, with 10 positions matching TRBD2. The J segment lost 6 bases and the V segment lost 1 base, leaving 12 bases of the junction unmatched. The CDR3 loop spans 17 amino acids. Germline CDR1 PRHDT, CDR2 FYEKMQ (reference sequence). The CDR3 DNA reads TGTGCCAGCAGCTTAGAAGGCGCTAGCGGGAGAAAAGGCGAGCAGTACTTC. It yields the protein CASSLEGASGRKGEQYF. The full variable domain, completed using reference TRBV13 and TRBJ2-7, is AAGVIQSPRHLIKEKRETATLKCYPIPRHDTVYWYQQGPGQDPQFLISFYEKMQSDKGSIPDRFSAQQFSDYHSELNMSSLELGDSALYFCASSLEGASGRKGEQYFGPGTRLTVT.

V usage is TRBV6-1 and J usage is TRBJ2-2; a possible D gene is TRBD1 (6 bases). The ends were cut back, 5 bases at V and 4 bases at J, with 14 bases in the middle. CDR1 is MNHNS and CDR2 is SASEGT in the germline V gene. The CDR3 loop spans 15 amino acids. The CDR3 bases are TGTGCCAGCAGTTCCAGGGGATCTAGCACCGGGGAGCTGTTTTTT. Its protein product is CASSSRGSSTGELFF.

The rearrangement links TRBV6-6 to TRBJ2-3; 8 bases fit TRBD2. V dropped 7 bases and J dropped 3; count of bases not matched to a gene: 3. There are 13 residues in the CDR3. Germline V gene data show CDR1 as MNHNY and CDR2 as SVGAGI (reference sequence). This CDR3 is CASTGRGTDTQYF. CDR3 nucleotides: TGTGCCAGCACCGGGAGGGGAACAGATACGCAGTATTTT.

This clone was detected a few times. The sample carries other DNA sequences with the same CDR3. The CDR3 nucleotides are TGCGCCAGCAGCTTGGCCGGGACAGGAGCCTACGAGCAGTACTTC. It is translated as CASSLAGTGAYEQYF. V usage is TRBV5-1 and J usage is TRBJ2-7; 8 bases map to TRBD1. The germline CDR1 and CDR2 sequences are SGHRS and YFSETQ. Losses at the gene ends were 0 bases for V and 2 bases for J; bases not matched to a gene: 4. This CDR3 has 15 amino acids.

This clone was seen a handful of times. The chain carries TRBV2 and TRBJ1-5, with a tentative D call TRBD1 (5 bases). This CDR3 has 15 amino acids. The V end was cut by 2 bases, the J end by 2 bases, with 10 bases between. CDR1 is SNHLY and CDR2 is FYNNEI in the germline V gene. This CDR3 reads CASSERGSGNQPQHF. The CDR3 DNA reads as TGTGCCAGCAGTGAACGGGGGTCGGGCAATCAGCCCCAGCATTTT.

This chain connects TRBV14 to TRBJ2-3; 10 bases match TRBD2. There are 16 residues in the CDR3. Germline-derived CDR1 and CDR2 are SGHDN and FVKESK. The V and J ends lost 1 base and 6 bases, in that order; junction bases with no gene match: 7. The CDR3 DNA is TGTGCCAGCAGCCAAGGGCTAGCGGGAGCGTATGATACGCAGTATTTT. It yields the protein CASSQGLAGAYDTQYF. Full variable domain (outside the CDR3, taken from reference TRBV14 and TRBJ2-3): EAGVTQFPSHSVIEKGQTVTLRCDPISGHDNLYWYRRVMGKEIKFLLHFVKESKQDESGMPNNRFLAERTGGTYSTLKVQPAELEDSGVYFCASSQGLAGAYDTQYFGPGTRLTVL.

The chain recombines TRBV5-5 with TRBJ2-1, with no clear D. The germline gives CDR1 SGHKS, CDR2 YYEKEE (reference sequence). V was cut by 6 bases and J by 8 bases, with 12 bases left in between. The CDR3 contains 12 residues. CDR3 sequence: CASNTRRDEQFF. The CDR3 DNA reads TGTGCCAGCAACACGCGTCGGGATGAGCAGTTCTTC. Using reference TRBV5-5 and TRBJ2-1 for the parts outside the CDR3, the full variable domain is DAGVTQSPTHLIKTRGQQVTLRCSPISGHKSVSWYQQVLGQGPQFIFQYYEKEERGRGNFPDRFSARQFPNYSSELNVNALLLGDSALYLCASNTRRDEQFFGPGTRLTVL.